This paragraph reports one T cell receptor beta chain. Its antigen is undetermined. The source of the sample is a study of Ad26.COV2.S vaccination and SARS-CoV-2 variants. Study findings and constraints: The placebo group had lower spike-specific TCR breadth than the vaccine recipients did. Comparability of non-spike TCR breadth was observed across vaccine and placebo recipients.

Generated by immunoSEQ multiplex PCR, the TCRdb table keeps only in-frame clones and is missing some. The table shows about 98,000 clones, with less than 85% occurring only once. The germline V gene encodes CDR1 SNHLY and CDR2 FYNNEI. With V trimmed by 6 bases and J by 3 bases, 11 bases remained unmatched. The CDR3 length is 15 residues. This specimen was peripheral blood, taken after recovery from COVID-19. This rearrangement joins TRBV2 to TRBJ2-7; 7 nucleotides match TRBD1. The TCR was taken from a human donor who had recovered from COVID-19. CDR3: CASRAGTARGYEQYF. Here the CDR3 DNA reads TGTGCCAGCAGGGCTGGGACAGCCCGAGGCTACGAGCAGTACTTC.